This TCR beta chain was captured by sequencing in a study of blood T cell repertoires in COVID-19. In the study overall: Donors in the United States, Italy and Spain gave samples during acute or convalescent COVID-19. Sample material is recorded as cDNA or gDNA derived from T cells, B-cell-depleted T cells, or PBMCs.

In the original processing: Using reference gene primer amplification, nucleated cell counts were estimated. Libraries were prepared by immunoSEQ multiplex PCR; TCRdb keeps only in-frame clonotypes and omits some of them. V, J and clone size derive from that table, while D and trimming were established from the DNA sequence. The sample records about 280,000 clones, about 89% being singletons. Sequencing used peripheral blood. This TCR was recovered from a man between 40 and 49 years old with active or convalescent COVID-19.

CDR3 in amino acids: CSVEVTVGGLNTEAFF. For the CDR3, the DNA is TGCAGCGTTGAAGTCACCGTGGGGGGTCTAAACACTGAAGCTTTCTTT. The chain is built from TRBV29-1 and TRBJ1-1; D is possibly TRBD1 (5 bases). The CDR3 consists of 16 residues. Trimming cost V 1 base and J 2 bases, with 17 bases left between them. Per germline, CDR1 SQVTM and CDR2 ANQGSEA.